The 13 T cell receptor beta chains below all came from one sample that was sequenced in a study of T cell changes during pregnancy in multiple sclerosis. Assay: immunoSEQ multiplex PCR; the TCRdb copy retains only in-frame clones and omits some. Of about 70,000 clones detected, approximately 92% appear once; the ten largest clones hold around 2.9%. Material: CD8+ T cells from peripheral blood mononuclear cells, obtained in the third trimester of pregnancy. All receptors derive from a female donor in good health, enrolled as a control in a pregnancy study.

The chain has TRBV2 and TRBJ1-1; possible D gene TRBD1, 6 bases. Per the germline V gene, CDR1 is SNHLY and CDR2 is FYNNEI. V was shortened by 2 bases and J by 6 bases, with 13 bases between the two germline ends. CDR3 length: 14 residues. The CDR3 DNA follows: TGTGCCAGCAGTGAACCCTACAGGGTTGCTGAAGCTTTCTTT. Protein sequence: CASSEPYRVAEAFF. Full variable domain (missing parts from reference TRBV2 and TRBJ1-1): EPEVTQTPSHQVTQMGQEVILRCVPISNHLYFYWYRQILGQKVEFLVSFYNNEISEKSEIFDDQFSVERPDGSNFTLKIRSTKLEDSAMYFCASSEPYRVAEAFFGQGTRLTVV.

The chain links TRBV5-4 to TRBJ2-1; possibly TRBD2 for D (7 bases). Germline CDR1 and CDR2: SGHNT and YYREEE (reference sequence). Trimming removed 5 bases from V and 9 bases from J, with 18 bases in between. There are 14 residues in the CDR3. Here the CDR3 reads CASSIRGGAGEQFF. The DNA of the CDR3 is TGTGCCAGCAGTATAAGGGGGGGAGCCGGTGAGCAGTTCTTC.

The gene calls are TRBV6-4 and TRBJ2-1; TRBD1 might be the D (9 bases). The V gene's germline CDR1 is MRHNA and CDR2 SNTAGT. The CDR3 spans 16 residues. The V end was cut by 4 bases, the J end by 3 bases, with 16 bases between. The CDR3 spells CASSVAGGQGYNEQFF. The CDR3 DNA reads TGTGCCAGCAGTGTCGCGGGGGGACAGGGCTACAATGAGCAGTTCTTC.

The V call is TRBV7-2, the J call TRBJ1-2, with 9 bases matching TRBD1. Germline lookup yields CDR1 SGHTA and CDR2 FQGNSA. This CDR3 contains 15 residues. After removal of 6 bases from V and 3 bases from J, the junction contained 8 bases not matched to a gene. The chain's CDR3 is CASRVRTGEDYGYTF. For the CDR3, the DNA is TGTGCCAGCAGGGTTCGGACAGGGGAGGACTATGGCTACACCTTC. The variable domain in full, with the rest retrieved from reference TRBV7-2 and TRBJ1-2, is GAGVSQSPSNKVTEKGKDVELRCDPISGHTALYWYRQSLGQGLEFLIYFQGNSAPDKSGLPSDRFSAERTGGSVSTLTIQRTQQEDSAVYLCASRVRTGEDYGYTFGSGTRLTVV.

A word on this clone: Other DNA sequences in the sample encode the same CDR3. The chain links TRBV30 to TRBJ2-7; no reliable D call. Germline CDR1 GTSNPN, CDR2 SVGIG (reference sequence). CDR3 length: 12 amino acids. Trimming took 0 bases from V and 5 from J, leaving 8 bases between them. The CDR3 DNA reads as TGTGCCTGGAGTGTAATGAGTAACGAGCAGTACTTC. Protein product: CAWSVMSNEQYF.

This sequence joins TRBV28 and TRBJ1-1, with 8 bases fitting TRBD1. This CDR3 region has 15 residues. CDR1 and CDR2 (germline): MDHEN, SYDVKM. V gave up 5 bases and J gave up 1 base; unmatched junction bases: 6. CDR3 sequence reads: CASSEIQGENTEAFF. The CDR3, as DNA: TGTGCCAGCAGTGAAATACAGGGGGAGAACACTGAAGCTTTCTTT. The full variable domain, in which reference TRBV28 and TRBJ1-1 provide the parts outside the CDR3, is DVKVTQSSRYLVKRTGEKVFLECVQDMDHENMFWYRQDPGLGLRLIYFSYDVKMKEKGDIPEGYSVSREKKERFSLILESASTNQTSMYLCASSEIQGENTEAFFGQGTRLTVV.

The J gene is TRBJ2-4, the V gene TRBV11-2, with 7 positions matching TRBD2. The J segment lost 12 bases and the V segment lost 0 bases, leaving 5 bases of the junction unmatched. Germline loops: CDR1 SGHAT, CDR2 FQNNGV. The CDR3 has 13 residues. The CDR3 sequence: CASSLDSWEGQYF. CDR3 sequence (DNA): TGTGCCAGCAGCTTAGATTCTTGGGAGGGTCAGTACTTC.

The CDR3 loop reads CASSPSEGWGSYEQYF. In DNA form, the CDR3 reads TGTGCCAGCAGCCCATCGGAGGGGTGGGGCTCCTACGAGCAGTACTTC. The rearrangement joins TRBV11-2 to TRBJ2-7; a weak D match, TRBD2 (6 bases). Trimming left V 5 bases short and J 0 bases short, with 17 bases between. CDR3 size: 16 residues. Germline loops: CDR1 SGHAT, CDR2 FQNNGV. Drawing the rest from reference TRBV11-2 and TRBJ2-7, the complete variable domain is EAGVAQSPRYKIIEKRQSVAFWCNPISGHATLYWYQQILGQGPKLLIQFQNNGVVDDSQLPKDRFSAERLKGVDSTLKIQPAKLEDSAVYLCASSPSEGWGSYEQYFGPGTRLTVT.

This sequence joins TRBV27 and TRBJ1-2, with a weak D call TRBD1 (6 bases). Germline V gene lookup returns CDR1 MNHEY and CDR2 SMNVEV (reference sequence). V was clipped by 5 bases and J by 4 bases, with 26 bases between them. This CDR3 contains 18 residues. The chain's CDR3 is CASSRIRDIRGGPYGYTF. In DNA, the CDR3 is TGTGCCAGCAGTCGAATCCGGGACATCCGGGGGGGCCCCTATGGCTACACCTTC.

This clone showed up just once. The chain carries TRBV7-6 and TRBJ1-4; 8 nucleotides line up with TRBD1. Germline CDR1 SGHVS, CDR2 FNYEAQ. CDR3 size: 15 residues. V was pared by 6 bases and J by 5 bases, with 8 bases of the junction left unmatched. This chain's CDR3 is CASSVSGGPNEKLFF. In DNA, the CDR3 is TGTGCCAGCAGTGTCTCAGGGGGCCCCAATGAAAAACTGTTTTTT. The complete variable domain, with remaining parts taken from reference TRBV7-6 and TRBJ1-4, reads GAGVSQSPRYKVTKRGQDVALRCDPISGHVSLYWYRQALGQGPEFLTYFNYEAQQDKSGLPNDRFSAERPEGSISTLTIQRTEQRDSAMYRCASSVSGGPNEKLFFGSGTQLSVL.

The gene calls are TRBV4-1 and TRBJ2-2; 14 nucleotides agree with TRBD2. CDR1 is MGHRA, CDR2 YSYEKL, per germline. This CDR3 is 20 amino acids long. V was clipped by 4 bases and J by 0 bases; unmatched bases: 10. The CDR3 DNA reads TGCGCCAGCAGCCCCCGATTGGGACTAGCGGGGGCTTCGAACACCGGGGAGCTGTTTTTT. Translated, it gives CASSPRLGLAGASNTGELFF.

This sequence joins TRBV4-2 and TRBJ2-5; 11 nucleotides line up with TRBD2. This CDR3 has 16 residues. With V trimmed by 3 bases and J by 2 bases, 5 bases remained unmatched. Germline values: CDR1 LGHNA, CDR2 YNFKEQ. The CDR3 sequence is CASSQSLAGGQETQYF. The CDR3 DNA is TGTGCCAGCAGCCAGTCCCTAGCGGGGGGTCAAGAGACCCAGTACTTC.

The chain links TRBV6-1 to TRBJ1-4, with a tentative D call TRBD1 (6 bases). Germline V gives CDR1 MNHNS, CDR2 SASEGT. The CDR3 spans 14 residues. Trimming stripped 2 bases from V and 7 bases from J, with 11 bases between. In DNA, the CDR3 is TGTGCCAGCAGTGAACTAGGGGGGGGTGAAAAACTGTTTTTT. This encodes CASSELGGGEKLFF.